This TCR beta chain was captured by sequencing in a study of T cell repertoires in cytomegalovirus infection. Study-level points and caveats: HLA-C-restricted TCR beta clonotypes specific for CMV led the ex vivo response.

CDR1 is LGHNT, CDR2 FRNRAP, per germline. The CDR3 consists of 12 residues. V lost 2 bases and J 8 bases, leaving 9 bases between the germline ends. This clonotype has only a few counts. Its matching antigen is unknown. One entry per CDR3 protein, called by TCRdb with MiXCR from the reads. The sample has hundreds of thousands of distinct CDR3 sequences; roughly 42% are singletons. The clonotype comes from a human donor in good health (CMV status not recorded). Some clones in this sample may be carry-over from other donors' samples. The genes are TRBV12-5 and TRBJ1-1; no reliable D call. Specimen: cultured PBMCs, collected from culture after CMV antigen stimulation. The CDR3 protein is CASGLSGREAFF. CDR3 DNA: TGTGCTAGTGGTTTGTCAGGTCGGGAAGCTTTCTTT.